The 23 T cell receptor beta chains below come from one sample, sequenced in a study of shared clonotypes between healthy human individuals. Repertoires were generated with immunoSEQ multiplex PCR, while TCRdb's copy carries only in-frame clones and drops some. Of about half a million clones listed, about 84% are singletons. The sequenced sample consisted of PBMCs. The source is a woman aged 40 to 55 in good health. Some clones in this sample may be carry-over from other donors' samples.

With respect to this clone: Other DNA sequences in this sample translate to the same CDR3. This chain uses TRBV25-1 with TRBJ1-1; D may be TRBD1 (6 bases). The germline CDR1 and CDR2 sequences are MGHDK and SYGVNS. The CDR3 totals 11 residues. Trimming removed 6 bases at V and 5 bases at J, with 7 bases between. DNA for the CDR3: TGTGCCAGCAGAGGGGGTACTGAAGCTTTCTTT. This codes for CASRGGTEAFF. Complete variable domain (other parts from reference TRBV25-1 and TRBJ1-1): EADIYQTPRYLVIGTGKKITLECSQTMGHDKMYWYQQDPGMELHLIHYSYGVNSTEKGDLSSESTVSRIRTEHFPLTLESARPSHTSQYLCASRGGTEAFFGQGTRLTVV.

CDR3 sequence reads: CSVEASSGRSNQPQHF. CDR3 bases: TGCAGCGTTGAAGCATCATCCGGCCGTAGCAATCAGCCCCAGCATTTT. V is TRBV29-1 and J is TRBJ1-5; D unresolved. V was pared by 1 base and J by 0 bases, with 13 bases between. The CDR3 is made up of 16 amino acids. Germline V gene sequence: CDR1 SQVTM, CDR2 ANQGSEA.

This rearrangement joins TRBV10-2 to TRBJ2-1, with a tentative D call TRBD2 (6 bases). The germline V and J ends were trimmed by 3 bases and 2 bases, with 17 bases remaining between them. Germline V gives CDR1 WSHSY, CDR2 SAAADI. The CDR3 spans 17 residues. The CDR3 spells CASSESFGLAPYNEQFF. DNA of the CDR3: TGCGCCAGCAGTGAATCGTTTGGGCTAGCGCCCTACAATGAGCAGTTCTTC.

This chain connects TRBV9 to TRBJ2-7; maybe TRBD1 (7 bases). This CDR3 has 15 amino acids. Trimming pared 3 bases from V and 5 bases from J, leaving 18 bases between. CDR1 SGDLS and CDR2 YYNGEE come from the germline V gene. Written as DNA, the CDR3 is TGTGCCAGCAGCGCGAGGGGGGACAGATTAGACGAGCAGTACTTC. This translates into CASSARGDRLDEQYF.

Details on this clone: A read error likely explains this, since a far larger clone differs by one base. V is TRBV6-6 and J is TRBJ1-1; D uncertain. V was shortened by 5 bases and J by 3 bases, with 10 bases between the two germline ends. The germline CDR1 and CDR2 sequences are MNHNY and SVGAGI (reference sequence). This CDR3 spans 13 amino acids. The CDR3 region is CASSRTEDTEAFF. As DNA, the CDR3 is TGTGCCAGCAGTCGAACAGAGGACACTGAAGCTTTCTTT.

Of note for this clone: Only one base separates this from a far larger clonotype, so it likely reflects a read error. The same CDR3 can be traced to other DNA sequences in this sample. The V gene is TRBV2, the J gene TRBJ2-7; possibly TRBD2 for D (5 bases). Germline V CDR1 and CDR2: SNHLY, FYNNEI. The length of the CDR3 is 15 residues. The CDR3 DNA sequence: TGTGCCAGCACCCGCGGTCGGGGTTTGGGCAACGAGCAGTACTTT. This codes for CASTRGRGLGNEQYF.

As for this clone: It is likely a read error: a sequence one base away is far more abundant. The chain employs TRBV7-3 and TRBJ1-1, with D hard to call. The CDR3 is 13 residues long. V lost 5 bases, J lost 0 bases, and 7 bases lay in between. Germline values: CDR1 SGHTA, CDR2 FQGTGA. CDR3 nucleotide sequence: TGTGCCAGCAGCACCCCCGTGAACACTGAAGCTTTCTTT. It codes for CASSTPVNTEAFF. Full variable domain (outside the CDR3, taken from reference TRBV7-3 and TRBJ1-1): GAGVSQTPSNKVTEKGKYVELRCDPISGHTALYWYRQSLGQGPEFLIYFQGTGAADDSGLPNDRFFAVRPEGSVSTLKIQRTERGDSAVYLCASSTPVNTEAFFGQGTRLTVV.

The V and J genes are TRBV28 and TRBJ1-4; D remains ambiguous. Germline CDR1 reads MDHEN; CDR2 reads SYDVKM. This CDR3 is 13 amino acids long. The V gene lost 8 bases and the J gene lost 4 bases, with 11 bases spanning the gap. The CDR3 sequence is CASYERINEKLFF. CDR3 DNA sequence: TGTGCCAGCTATGAACGGATTAATGAAAAACTGTTTTTT. Supplemented by reference TRBV28 and TRBJ1-4, the full variable domain reads DVKVTQSSRYLVKRTGEKVFLECVQDMDHENMFWYRQDPGLGLRLIYFSYDVKMKEKGDIPEGYSVSREKKERFSLILESASTNQTSMYLCASYERINEKLFFGSGTQLSVL.

The chain joins TRBV16 to TRBJ2-7; TRBD2 might be the D (6 bases). The germline CDR1 and CDR2 sequences are KGHSY and FQNENV. CDR3 size: 15 residues. Trimming left V 0 bases short and J 4 bases short, with 13 bases between. The CDR3: CASSQSASAGYEQYF. CDR3 DNA: TGTGCCAGCAGCCAATCGGCCTCTGCGGGGTACGAGCAGTACTTC.

The chain carries TRBV7-2 and TRBJ2-1, with a possible D match to TRBD2 (5 bases). Germline V CDR1 and CDR2: SGHTA, FQGNSA. Trimming shortened V by 4 bases and J by 0 bases, and 10 bases separated the two germline ends. This CDR3 region has 15 residues. This CDR3 reads CASSSSPLSYNEQFF. The DNA for the CDR3 is TGTGCCAGCAGCTCTAGCCCCCTCTCCTACAATGAGCAGTTCTTC.

For this clone: A far larger clone is only one base removed, so a read error is likely. The rearrangement links TRBV28 to TRBJ2-7, with no clear D. V lost 4 bases and J lost 4, with 8 bases in between. Germline V gene sequence: CDR1 MDHEN, CDR2 SYDVKM. The CDR3 spans 12 residues. This CDR3 reads CASSSGEYEQYF. The DNA for the CDR3 is TGTGCCAGCAGTTCCGGAGAGTACGAGCAGTACTTC.

The genes are TRBV5-4 and TRBJ2-7; TRBD1 matches 7 bases. Germline CDR1 reads SGHNT; CDR2 reads YYREEE (reference sequence). Trimming at V came to 0 bases and at J to 2 bases, leaving 2 bases not matched to a gene. The CDR3 totals 14 residues. The CDR3 DNA follows: TGTGCCAGCAGCTTGGGACAGGGCCCCTACGAGCAGTACTTC. It specifies CASSLGQGPYEQYF.

As regards this clone: Other DNA variants within this sample encode the same CDR3. V and J are TRBV28 and TRBJ1-2; D might be TRBD1 (5 bases). The CDR3 covers 13 residues. Trimming stripped 6 bases from V and 3 bases from J, with 11 bases between. Germline V lookup: CDR1 MDHEN, CDR2 SYDVKM. The CDR3 is CASSLGRDYGYTF. CDR3 DNA: TGTGCCAGCAGCCTCGGCAGGGACTATGGCTACACCTTC.

A note on this clone: This sequence is one base from a far larger clone and is likely a read error. The rearrangement uses TRBV27 and TRBJ1-5, with D unclear. From germline, CDR1 is MNHEY and CDR2 SMNVEV (reference sequence). Trimming stripped 4 bases from V and 3 bases from J, with 10 bases between. CDR3 length: 14 amino acids. In DNA, the CDR3 is TGTGCCAGCAGTTCCGGTCATACCAATCAGCCCCAGCATTTT. Translated: CASSSGHTNQPQHF.

The chain is built from TRBV6-5 and TRBJ2-2; D remains ambiguous. The ends were cut back, 0 bases at V and 7 bases at J, with 3 bases in the middle. This CDR3 spans 12 amino acids. The germline V gene encodes CDR1 MNHEY and CDR2 SVGAGI. The CDR3: CASSYSGGELFF. DNA for the CDR3: TGTGCCAGCAGTTACTCTGGCGGGGAGCTGTTTTTT.

This clone was seen a few times. The V and J genes are TRBV27 and TRBJ2-1; D is perhaps TRBD1 (6 bases). V lost 7 bases to trimming and J lost 4 bases, with 14 bases between them. This CDR3 contains 14 residues. The germline V gene encodes CDR1 MNHEY and CDR2 SMNVEV (reference sequence). The CDR3 DNA is TGTGCCAGCAAAGGGGGTAGGGTATACAATGAGCAGTTCTTC. Protein product: CASKGGRVYNEQFF.

The chain has TRBV5-4 and TRBJ2-1; no definite D call. This CDR3 has 16 residues. Germline V gene sequence: CDR1 SGHNT, CDR2 YYREEE (reference sequence). Trimming left V 1 base short and J 2 bases short, with 13 bases between. The CDR3 DNA reads as TGTGCCAGCAGCTTGATCAGTCTACCCGCCTACAATGAGCAGTTCTTC. Translated, it gives CASSLISLPAYNEQFF.

This chain connects TRBV2 to TRBJ2-4; D may correspond to TRBD1 or TRBD2 (5 bases each). The CDR3 is 15 residues long. V dropped 6 bases and J dropped 7 bases, with 19 bases sitting between them. The germline V gene encodes CDR1 SNHLY and CDR2 FYNNEI. The CDR3 nucleotides read TGTGCCAGCAGCGCCTCCGGGGCCCCGGGGAACATTCAGTACTTC. It encodes CASSASGAPGNIQYF.

V is TRBV5-4 and J is TRBJ2-7; 9 bases map to TRBD2. The ends lost 0 bases at V and 7 bases at J; junction bases unmatched: 8. The CDR3 spans 15 residues. CDR1 and CDR2 (germline): SGHNT, YYREEE (reference sequence). The DNA for the CDR3 is TGTGCCAGCAGCTTGGGTAGCGGGAGTGGAAAAGAGCAGTACTTC. Protein product: CASSLGSGSGKEQYF.

This clone has more than one count but fewer than ten. A far larger clone is one base from this, pointing to a likely read error. The V and J genes are TRBV2 and TRBJ2-7; 11 bases agree with TRBD2. The CDR3 loop spans 15 amino acids. CDR1 is SNHLY and CDR2 is FYNNEI in the germline V gene. In DNA form, the CDR3 reads TGTGCCACACCCGGGGCTAGCGGGAGGTCCTACAAGCAGTACTTC. It codes for CATPGASGRSYKQYF.

V and J are TRBV18 and TRBJ2-5; no clear D gene. The CDR3 consists of 13 residues. The V gene's germline CDR1 is KGHSH and CDR2 LQKENI. Trimming stripped 1 base from V and 5 bases from J, with 8 bases between. The CDR3: CASSPLGSETQYF. Here the CDR3 DNA reads TGTGCCAGCTCACCACTGGGTTCTGAGACCCAGTACTTC. Combining the CDR3 with reference TRBV18 and TRBJ2-5 gives the whole variable domain NAGVMQNPRHLVRRRGQEARLRCSPMKGHSHVYWYRQLPEEGLKFMVYLQKENIIDESGMPKERFSAEFPKEGPSILRIQQVVRGDSAAYFCASSPLGSETQYFGPGTRLLVL.

This clone was picked up one time. It differs at one base from a far larger clone, so likely a read error. The chain links TRBV6-5 to TRBJ1-5; no definite D call. The CDR3 sequence is 14 residues long. Germline CDR1 reads MNHEY; CDR2 reads SVGAGI. In nucleotides, the CDR3 is TGTGCCAGCAGTTACCCAAAAGGGAATCAGTCCCAGCATTTT. Translating it yields CASSYPKGNQSQHF.

A few counts support this clone. The rearrangement joins TRBV9 to TRBJ1-2; TRBD1 matches 9 bases. The CDR3 runs 15 residues. The ends lost 2 bases at V and 8 bases at J; junction bases unmatched: 10. Germline CDR1 and CDR2: SGDLS and YYNGEE. DNA of the CDR3: TGTGCCAGCAGCGTGACCGGGACAGGGAATGCGGGCTACACCTTC. This translates into CASSVTGTGNAGYTF.